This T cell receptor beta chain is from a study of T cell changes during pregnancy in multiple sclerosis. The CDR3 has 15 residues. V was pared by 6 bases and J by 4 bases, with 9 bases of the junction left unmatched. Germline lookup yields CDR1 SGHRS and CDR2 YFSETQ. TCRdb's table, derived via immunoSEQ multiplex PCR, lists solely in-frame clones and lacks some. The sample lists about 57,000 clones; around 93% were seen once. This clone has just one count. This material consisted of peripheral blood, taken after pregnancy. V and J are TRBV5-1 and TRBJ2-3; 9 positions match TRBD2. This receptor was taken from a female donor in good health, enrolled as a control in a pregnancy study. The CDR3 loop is CASTFGGGAADTQYF. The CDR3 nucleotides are TGCGCCAGCACCTTTGGCGGGGGGGCCGCAGATACGCAGTATTTT.